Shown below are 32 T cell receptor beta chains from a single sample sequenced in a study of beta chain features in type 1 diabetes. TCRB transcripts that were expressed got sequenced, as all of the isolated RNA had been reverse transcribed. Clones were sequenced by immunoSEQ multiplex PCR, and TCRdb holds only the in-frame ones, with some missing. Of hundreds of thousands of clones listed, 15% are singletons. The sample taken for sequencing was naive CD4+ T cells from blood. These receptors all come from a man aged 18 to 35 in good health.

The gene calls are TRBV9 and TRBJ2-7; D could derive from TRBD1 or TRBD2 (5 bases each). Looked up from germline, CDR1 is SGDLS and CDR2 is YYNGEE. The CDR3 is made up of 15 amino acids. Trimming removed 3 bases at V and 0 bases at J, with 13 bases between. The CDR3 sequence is CASSEGRQSSYEQYF. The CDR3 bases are TGTGCCAGCAGCGAGGGACGTCAGAGCTCCTACGAGCAGTACTTC. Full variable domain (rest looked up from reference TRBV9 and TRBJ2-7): DSGVTQTPKHLITATGQRVTLRCSPRSGDLSVYWYQQSLDQGLQFLIQYYNGEERAKGNILERFSAQQFPDLHSELNLSSLELGDSALYFCASSEGRQSSYEQYFGPGTRLTVT.

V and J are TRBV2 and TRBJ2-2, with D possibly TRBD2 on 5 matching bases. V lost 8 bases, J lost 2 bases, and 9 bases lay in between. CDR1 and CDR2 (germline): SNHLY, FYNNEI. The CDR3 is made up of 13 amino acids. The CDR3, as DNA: TGTGCCAGCGTTCGGGATAACACCGGGGAGCTGTTTTTT. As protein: CASVRDNTGELFF.

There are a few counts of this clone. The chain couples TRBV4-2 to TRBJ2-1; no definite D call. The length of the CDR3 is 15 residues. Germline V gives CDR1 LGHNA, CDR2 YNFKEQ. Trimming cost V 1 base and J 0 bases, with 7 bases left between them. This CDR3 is CASSQGKSSYNEQFF. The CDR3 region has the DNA TGTGCCAGCAGCCAAGGTAAGAGCTCCTACAATGAGCAGTTCTTC.

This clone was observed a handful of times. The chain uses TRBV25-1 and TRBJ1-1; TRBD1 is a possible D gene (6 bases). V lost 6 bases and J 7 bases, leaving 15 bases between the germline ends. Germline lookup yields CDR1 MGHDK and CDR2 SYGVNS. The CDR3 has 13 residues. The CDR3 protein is CASSATRGYEAFF. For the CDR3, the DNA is TGTGCCAGCAGCGCAACAAGGGGGTATGAAGCTTTCTTT.

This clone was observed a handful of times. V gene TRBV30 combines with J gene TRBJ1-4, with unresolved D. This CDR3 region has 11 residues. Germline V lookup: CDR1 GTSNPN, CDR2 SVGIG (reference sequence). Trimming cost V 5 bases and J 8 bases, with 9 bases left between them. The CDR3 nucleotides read TGTGCCTGGGGTTCACTCGAAAAACTGTTTTTT. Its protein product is CAWGSLEKLFF.

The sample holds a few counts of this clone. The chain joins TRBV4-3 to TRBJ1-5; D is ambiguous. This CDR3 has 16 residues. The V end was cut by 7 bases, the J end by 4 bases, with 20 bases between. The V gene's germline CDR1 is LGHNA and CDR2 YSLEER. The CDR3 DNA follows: TGCGCCAGCAACCCAAGGAGTCCACCAGAGAATCAGCCCCAGCATTTT. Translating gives CASNPRSPPENQPQHF.

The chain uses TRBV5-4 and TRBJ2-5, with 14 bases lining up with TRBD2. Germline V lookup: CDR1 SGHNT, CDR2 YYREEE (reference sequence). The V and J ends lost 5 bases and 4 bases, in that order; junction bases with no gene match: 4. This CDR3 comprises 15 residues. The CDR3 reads CASSRTSGRLETQYF. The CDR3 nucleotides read TGTGCCAGCAGTCGGACTAGCGGGAGGCTAGAGACCCAGTACTTC.

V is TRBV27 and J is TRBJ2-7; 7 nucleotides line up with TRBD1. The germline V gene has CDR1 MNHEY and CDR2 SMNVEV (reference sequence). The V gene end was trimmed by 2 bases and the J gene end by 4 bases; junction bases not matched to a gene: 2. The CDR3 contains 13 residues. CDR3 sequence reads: CASSLQTGYEQYF. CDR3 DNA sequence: TGTGCCAGCAGTTTACAGACAGGGTACGAGCAGTACTTC.

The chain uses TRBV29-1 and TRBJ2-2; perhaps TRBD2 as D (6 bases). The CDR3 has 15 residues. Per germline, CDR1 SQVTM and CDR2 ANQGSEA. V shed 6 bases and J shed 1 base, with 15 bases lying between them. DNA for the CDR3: TGCAGCGTAAGCCCTGGAGGGCTGAACACCGGGGAGCTGTTTTTT. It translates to CSVSPGGLNTGELFF.

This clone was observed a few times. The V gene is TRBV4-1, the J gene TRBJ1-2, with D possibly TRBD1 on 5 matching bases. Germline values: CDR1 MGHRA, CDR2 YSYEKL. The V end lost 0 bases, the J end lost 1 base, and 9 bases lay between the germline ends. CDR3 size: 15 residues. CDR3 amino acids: CASSQEGRGNYGYTF. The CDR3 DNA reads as TGCGCCAGCAGCCAAGAGGGTAGGGGTAACTATGGCTACACCTTC.

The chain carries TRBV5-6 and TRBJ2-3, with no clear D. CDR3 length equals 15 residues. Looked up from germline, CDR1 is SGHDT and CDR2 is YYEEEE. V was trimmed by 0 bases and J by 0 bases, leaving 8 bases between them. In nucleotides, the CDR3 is TGTGCCAGCAGCTTGGGGCCGACTAGCACAGATACGCAGTATTTT. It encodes CASSLGPTSTDTQYF.

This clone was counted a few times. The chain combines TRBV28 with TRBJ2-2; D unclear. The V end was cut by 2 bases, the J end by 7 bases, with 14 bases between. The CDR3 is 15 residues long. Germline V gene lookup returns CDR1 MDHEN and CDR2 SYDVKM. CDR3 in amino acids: CASSLRTIIGGELFF. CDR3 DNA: TGTGCCAGCAGTTTAAGAACTATCATAGGCGGGGAGCTGTTTTTT.

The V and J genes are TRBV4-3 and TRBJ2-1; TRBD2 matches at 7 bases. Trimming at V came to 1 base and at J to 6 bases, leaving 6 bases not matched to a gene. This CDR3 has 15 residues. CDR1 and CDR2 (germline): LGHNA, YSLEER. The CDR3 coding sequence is TGCGCCAGCAGCCAAGTCCAGCGGGATAGCAATGAGCAGTTCTTC. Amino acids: CASSQVQRDSNEQFF.

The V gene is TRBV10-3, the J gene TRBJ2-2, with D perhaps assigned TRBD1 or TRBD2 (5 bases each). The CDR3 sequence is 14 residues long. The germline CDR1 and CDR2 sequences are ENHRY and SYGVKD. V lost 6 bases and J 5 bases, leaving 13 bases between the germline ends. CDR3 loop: CAIRGESRTGELFF. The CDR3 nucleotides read TGTGCCATCAGGGGGGAGTCTCGGACCGGGGAGCTGTTTTTT.

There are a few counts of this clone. The CDR3 region has the DNA TGTGCCAGCAGCTTAACAGGGGGCACCCTGGCGGGCTACACCTTC. The encoded protein is CASSLTGGTLAGYTF. The gene calls are TRBV5-8 and TRBJ1-2; TRBD1 aligns across 9 bases. The CDR3 has 15 amino acids. Germline V gives CDR1 SGHTS, CDR2 YDEGEE. V was pared by 2 bases and J by 8 bases, with 10 bases of the junction left unmatched.

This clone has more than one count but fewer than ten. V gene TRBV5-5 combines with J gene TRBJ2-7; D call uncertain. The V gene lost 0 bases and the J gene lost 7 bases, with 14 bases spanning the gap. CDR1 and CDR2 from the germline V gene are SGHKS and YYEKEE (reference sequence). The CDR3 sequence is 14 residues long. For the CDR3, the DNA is TGTGCCAGCAGCTTGGAGGCCCTCCGGCGGGAGCAGTACTTC. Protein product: CASSLEALRREQYF.

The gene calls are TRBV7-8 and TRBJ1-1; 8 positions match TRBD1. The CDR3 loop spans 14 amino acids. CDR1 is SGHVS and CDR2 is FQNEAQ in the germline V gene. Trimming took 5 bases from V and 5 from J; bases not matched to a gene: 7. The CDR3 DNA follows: TGTGCCAGCAGCCCTCCGACAGGGGTAACTGAAGCTTTCTTT. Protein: CASSPPTGVTEAFF.

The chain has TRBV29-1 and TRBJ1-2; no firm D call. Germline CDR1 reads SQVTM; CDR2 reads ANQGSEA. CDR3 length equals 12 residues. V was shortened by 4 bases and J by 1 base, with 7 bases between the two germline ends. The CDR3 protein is CSVGEINYGYTF. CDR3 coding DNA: TGCAGCGTTGGGGAGATTAACTATGGCTACACCTTC.

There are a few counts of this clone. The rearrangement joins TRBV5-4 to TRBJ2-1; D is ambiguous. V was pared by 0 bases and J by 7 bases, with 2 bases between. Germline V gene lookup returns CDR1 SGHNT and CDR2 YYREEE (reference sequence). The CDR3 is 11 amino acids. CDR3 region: CASSLGNEQFF. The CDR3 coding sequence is TGTGCCAGCAGCTTGGGAAATGAGCAGTTCTTC.

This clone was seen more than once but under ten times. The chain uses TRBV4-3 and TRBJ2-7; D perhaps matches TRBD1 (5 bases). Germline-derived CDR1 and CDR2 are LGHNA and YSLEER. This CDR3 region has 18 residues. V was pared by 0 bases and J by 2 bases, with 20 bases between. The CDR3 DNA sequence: TGCGCCAGCAGCCAAGATAGAAAGGCAGGGCCTTCGACCTACGAGCAGTACTTC. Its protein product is CASSQDRKAGPSTYEQYF.

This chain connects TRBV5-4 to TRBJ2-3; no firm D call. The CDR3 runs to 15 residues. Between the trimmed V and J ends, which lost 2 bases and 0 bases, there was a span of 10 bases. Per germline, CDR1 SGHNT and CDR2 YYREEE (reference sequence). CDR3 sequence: CASSFPGFSTDTQYF. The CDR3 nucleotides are TGTGCCAGCAGCTTTCCTGGTTTTAGCACAGATACGCAGTATTTT.

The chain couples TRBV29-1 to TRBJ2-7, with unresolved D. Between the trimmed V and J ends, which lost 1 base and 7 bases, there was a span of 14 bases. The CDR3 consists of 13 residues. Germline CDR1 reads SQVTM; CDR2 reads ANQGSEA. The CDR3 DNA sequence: TGCAGCGTTGAAGGAAGGATTCAAGGGGAGCAGTACTTC. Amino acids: CSVEGRIQGEQYF.

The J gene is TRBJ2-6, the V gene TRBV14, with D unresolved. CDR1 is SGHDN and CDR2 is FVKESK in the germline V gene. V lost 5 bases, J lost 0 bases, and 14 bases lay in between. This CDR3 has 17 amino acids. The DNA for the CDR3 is TGTGCCAGCAGCGCTCGGACGGATATCTCTGGGGCCAACGTCCTGACTTTC. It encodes CASSARTDISGANVLTF.

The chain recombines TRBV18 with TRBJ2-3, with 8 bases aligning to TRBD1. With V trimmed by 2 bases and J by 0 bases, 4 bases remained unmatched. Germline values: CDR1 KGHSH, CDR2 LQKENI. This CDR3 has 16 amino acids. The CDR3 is CASSPFDRGSTDTQYF. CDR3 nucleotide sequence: TGTGCCAGCTCACCATTCGACAGGGGCAGCACAGATACGCAGTATTTT.

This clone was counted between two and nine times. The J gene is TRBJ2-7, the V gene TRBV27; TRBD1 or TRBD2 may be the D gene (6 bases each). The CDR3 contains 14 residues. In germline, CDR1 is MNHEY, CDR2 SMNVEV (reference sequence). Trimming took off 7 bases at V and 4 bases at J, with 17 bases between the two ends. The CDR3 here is CASTRWRGAYEQYF. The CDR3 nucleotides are TGTGCCAGCACCCGCTGGAGGGGGGCGTACGAGCAGTACTTC.

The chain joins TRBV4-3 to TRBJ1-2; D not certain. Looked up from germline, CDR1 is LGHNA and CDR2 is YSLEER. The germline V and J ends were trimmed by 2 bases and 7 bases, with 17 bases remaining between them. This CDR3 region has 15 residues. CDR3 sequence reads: CASSQLAAQPAGYTF. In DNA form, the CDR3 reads TGCGCCAGCAGCCAACTGGCGGCCCAGCCGGCTGGCTACACCTTC.

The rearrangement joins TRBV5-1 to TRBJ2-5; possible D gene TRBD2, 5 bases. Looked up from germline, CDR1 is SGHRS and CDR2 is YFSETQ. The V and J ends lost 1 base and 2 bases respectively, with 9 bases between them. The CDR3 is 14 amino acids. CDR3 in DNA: TGCGCCAGCAGCTTGCAGAGCGGACAAGAGACCCAGTACTTC. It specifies CASSLQSGQETQYF.

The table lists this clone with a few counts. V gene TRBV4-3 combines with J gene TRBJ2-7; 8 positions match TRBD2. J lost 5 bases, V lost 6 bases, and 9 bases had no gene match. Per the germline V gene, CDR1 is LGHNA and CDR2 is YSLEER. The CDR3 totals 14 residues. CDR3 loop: CASSTGTRGDEQYF. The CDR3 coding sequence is TGCGCCAGCAGTACCGGGACTAGAGGTGACGAGCAGTACTTC.

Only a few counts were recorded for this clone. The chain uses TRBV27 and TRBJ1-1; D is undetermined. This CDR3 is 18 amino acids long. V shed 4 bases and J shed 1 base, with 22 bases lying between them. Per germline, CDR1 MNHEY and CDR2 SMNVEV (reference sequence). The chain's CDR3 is CASSSPSTTKRANTEAFF. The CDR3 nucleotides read TGTGCCAGCAGTTCACCGTCGACGACAAAACGGGCGAACACTGAAGCTTTCTTT.

The CDR3 spells CASSPDPSNNYEQYF. The DNA of the CDR3 is TGTGCCAGCAGTCCCGATCCTAGCAACAACTACGAGCAGTACTTC. The chain uses TRBV28 and TRBJ2-7; D is perhaps TRBD2 (5 bases). CDR3 size: 15 residues. The V and J ends lost 5 bases and 3 bases respectively, with 17 bases between them. CDR1 and CDR2 from the germline V gene are MDHEN and SYDVKM.

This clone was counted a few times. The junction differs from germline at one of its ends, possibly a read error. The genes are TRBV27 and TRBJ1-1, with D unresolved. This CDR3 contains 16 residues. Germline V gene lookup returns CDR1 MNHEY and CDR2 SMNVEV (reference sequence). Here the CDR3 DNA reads TGTGCCAGCAGTATATCCCGGGCCACCCGGAACACTGAAGCTTTCTTT. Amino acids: CASSISRATRNTEAFF.

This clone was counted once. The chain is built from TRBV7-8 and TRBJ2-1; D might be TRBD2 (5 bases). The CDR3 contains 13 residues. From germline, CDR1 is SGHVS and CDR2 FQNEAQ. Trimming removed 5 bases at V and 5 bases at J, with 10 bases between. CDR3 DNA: TGTGCCAGCAGCCTCGACTACCACAATGAGCAGTTCTTC. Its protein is CASSLDYHNEQFF.